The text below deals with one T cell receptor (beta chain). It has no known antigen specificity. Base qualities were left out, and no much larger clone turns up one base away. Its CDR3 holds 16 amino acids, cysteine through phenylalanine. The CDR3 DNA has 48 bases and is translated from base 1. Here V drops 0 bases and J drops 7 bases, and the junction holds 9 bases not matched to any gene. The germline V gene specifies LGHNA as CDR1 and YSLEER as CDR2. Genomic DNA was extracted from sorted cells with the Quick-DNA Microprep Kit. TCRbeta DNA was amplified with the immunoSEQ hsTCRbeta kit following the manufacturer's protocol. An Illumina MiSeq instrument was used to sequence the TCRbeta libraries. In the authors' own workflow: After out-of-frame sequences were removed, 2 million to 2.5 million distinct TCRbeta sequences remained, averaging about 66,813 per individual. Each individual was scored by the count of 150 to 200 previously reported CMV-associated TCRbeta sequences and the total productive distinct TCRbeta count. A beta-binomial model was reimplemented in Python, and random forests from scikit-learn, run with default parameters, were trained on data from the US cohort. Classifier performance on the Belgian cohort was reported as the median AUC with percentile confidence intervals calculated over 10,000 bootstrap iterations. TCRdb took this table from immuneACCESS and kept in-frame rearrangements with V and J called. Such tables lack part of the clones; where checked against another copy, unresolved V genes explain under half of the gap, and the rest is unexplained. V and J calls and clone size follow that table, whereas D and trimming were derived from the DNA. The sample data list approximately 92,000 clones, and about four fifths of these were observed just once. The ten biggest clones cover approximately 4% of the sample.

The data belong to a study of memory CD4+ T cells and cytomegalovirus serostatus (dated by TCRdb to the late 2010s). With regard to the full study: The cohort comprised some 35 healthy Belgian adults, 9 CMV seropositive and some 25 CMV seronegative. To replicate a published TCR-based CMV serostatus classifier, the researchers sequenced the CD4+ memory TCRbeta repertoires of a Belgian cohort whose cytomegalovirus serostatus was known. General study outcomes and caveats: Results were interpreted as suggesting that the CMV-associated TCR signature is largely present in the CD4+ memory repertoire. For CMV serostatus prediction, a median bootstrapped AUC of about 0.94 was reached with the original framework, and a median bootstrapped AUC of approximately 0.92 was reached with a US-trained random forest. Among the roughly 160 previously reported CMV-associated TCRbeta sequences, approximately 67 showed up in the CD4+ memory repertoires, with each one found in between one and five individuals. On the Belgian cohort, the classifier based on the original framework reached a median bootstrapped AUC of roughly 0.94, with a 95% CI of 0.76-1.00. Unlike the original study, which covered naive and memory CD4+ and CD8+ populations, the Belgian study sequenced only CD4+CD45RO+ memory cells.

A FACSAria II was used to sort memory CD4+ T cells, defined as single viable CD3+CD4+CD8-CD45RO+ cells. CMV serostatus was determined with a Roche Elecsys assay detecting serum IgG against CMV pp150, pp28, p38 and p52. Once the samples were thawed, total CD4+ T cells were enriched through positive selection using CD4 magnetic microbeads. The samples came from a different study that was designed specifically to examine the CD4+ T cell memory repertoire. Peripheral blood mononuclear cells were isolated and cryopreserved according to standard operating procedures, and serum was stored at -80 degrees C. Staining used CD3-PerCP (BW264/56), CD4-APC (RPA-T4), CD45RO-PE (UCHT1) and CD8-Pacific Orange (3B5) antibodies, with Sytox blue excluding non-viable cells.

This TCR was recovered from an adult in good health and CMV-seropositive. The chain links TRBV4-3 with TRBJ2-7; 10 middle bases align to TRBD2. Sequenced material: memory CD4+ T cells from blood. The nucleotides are TGCGCCAGCAGCCAAGATCCCCTAGCGGGAGAAAAAGAGCAGTACTTC. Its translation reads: CASSQDPLAGEKEQYF.